What follows are 24 T cell receptor beta chains derived from one specimen sequenced in a study of T cell changes during pregnancy in multiple sclerosis. The table came from immunoSEQ multiplex PCR; TCRdb's copy has only in-frame clones and leaves some out. The data hold around 66,000 clones, with roughly 90% observed a single time. This specimen was peripheral blood, taken in the first trimester of pregnancy. These receptors all come from a female donor in good health, enrolled as a control in a pregnancy study.

V and J are TRBV19 and TRBJ1-4, with TRBD1 as a possible D gene (5 bases). Germline CDR1 reads LNHDA; CDR2 reads SQIVND (reference sequence). The CDR3 spans 16 residues. V shed 3 bases and J shed 0 bases, with 11 bases lying between them. The CDR3 spells CASSMVRTTTNEKLFF. For the CDR3, the DNA is TGTGCCAGTAGTATGGTCAGGACAACAACTAATGAAAAACTGTTTTTT.

The J gene is TRBJ2-7, the V gene TRBV6-1; D is undetermined. The CDR3 covers 13 residues. Germline V CDR1 and CDR2: MNHNS, SASEGT. The V gene lost 3 bases and the J gene lost 0 bases, with 6 bases spanning the gap. CDR3 protein: CASSEYSSYEQYF. Written as DNA, the CDR3 is TGTGCCAGCAGTGAGTATAGCTCCTACGAGCAGTACTTC.

The V call is TRBV19, the J call TRBJ1-2; D is possibly TRBD1 (5 bases). This CDR3 region has 14 residues. V was clipped by 6 bases and J by 0 bases, with 11 bases between them. Germline-derived CDR1 and CDR2 are LNHDA and SQIVND (reference sequence). This CDR3 is CASSGGGTNYGYTF. The DNA of the CDR3 is TGTGCCAGTAGCGGGGGGGGAACTAACTATGGCTACACCTTC. Supplemented by reference TRBV19 and TRBJ1-2, the full variable domain reads DGGITQSPKYLFRKEGQNVTLSCEQNLNHDAMYWYRQDPGQGLRLIYYSQIVNDFQKGDIAEGYSVSREKKESFPLTVTSAQKNPTAFYLCASSGGGTNYGYTFGSGTRLTVV.

The chain combines TRBV5-4 with TRBJ2-7; possible D gene TRBD1, 5 bases. The CDR3 spans 14 residues. Germline-derived CDR1 and CDR2 are SGHNT and YYREEE (reference sequence). Deletions cut 5 bases from V and 0 bases from J, with 12 bases between. The DNA for the CDR3 is TGTGCCAGCAGTTTTCAGGGTAGCTCCTACGAGCAGTACTTC. Translating gives CASSFQGSSYEQYF.

The chain uses TRBV5-1 and TRBJ2-5, with 8 bases identical to TRBD1. V gave up 4 bases and J gave up 3 bases; unmatched junction bases: 5. Germline V gene sequence: CDR1 SGHRS, CDR2 YFSETQ. This CDR3 has 14 residues. The CDR3, as DNA: TGCGCCAGCAGCCCGACGGGACAGGAAGAGACCCAGTACTTC. Encoded protein: CASSPTGQEETQYF.

The J gene is TRBJ2-7, the V gene TRBV7-6; 9 nucleotides align to TRBD1. The CDR3 contains 18 residues. Germline values: CDR1 SGHVS, CDR2 FNYEAQ. Unmatched junction bases numbered 12, after V lost 1 base and J lost 2 bases. This chain's CDR3 is CASSLVGSGDRATYEQYF. The CDR3 nucleotides read TGTGCCAGCAGCTTAGTCGGTTCGGGGGACAGGGCGACCTACGAGCAGTACTTC.

This clone was counted only a few times. V is TRBV7-9 and J is TRBJ1-1; D is possibly TRBD1 (6 bases). CDR1 is SEHNR and CDR2 is FQNEAQ in the germline V gene (reference sequence). Trimming removed 5 bases at V and 8 bases at J, with 12 bases between. This CDR3 is 12 amino acids long. Here the CDR3 DNA reads TGTGCCAGCAGCGAACGGGACATGGAAGCTTTCTTT. This encodes CASSERDMEAFF.

The chain employs TRBV30 and TRBJ1-4, with 8 bases aligning to TRBD1. The CDR3 loop spans 14 amino acids. Per the germline V gene, CDR1 is GTSNPN and CDR2 is SVGIG (reference sequence). V lost 1 base and J lost 5; bases outside the gene matches: 3. As DNA, the CDR3 is TGTGCCTGGAGTGGGACAGGGATAAATGAAAAACTGTTTTTT. Translating it yields CAWSGTGINEKLFF.

The chain uses TRBV18 and TRBJ1-1; no firm D call. V lost 2 bases and J lost 2, with 6 bases in between. Germline CDR1 reads KGHSH; CDR2 reads LQKENI. The CDR3 is 13 amino acids. CDR3 bases: TGTGCCAGCTCACCAGACACCAACACTGAAGCTTTCTTT. This translates into CASSPDTNTEAFF.

This chain joins TRBV9 and TRBJ1-3; D call uncertain. Germline loops: CDR1 SGDLS, CDR2 YYNGEE. This CDR3 has 12 amino acids. The germline V and J ends were trimmed by 1 base and 4 bases, with 3 bases remaining between them. CDR3 loop: CASSVSGNTIYF. DNA for the CDR3: TGTGCCAGCAGCGTAAGCGGAAACACCATATATTTT.

The chain employs TRBV28 and TRBJ1-2, with D tentatively TRBD1 (5 bases). The CDR3 is 18 residues long. The V gene's germline CDR1 is MDHEN and CDR2 SYDVKM. V lost 5 bases to trimming and J lost 0 bases, with 22 bases between them. The CDR3 DNA reads as TGTGCCAGCAGTCCCTCCCGGGGCAGGGAGGGAGCTAACTATGGCTACACCTTC. Its protein product is CASSPSRGREGANYGYTF.

The J gene is TRBJ2-7, the V gene TRBV10-3; tentatively, D is TRBD1 (6 bases). The germline V and J ends were trimmed by 6 bases and 3 bases, with 15 bases remaining between them. CDR3 length equals 14 residues. Per germline, CDR1 ENHRY and CDR2 SYGVKD. The CDR3 spells CAISAGDTFYEQYF. The CDR3 region has the DNA TGTGCCATCAGCGCCGGGGACACCTTCTACGAGCAGTACTTC.

The count of this clone is one. This chain links TRBV10-3 with TRBJ2-1, with TRBD2 identical over 8 bases. The CDR3 runs to 18 residues. In germline, CDR1 is ENHRY, CDR2 SYGVKD. V shed 3 bases and J 5 bases; nucleotides not matched to a gene: 15. CDR3 residues: CAISDLGAGGRPNNEQFF. The CDR3 coding sequence is TGTGCCATCAGTGACCTCGGCGCGGGCGGGAGGCCCAACAATGAGCAGTTCTTC.

The V call is TRBV15, the J call TRBJ2-5; D call uncertain. The CDR3 has 13 residues. V was clipped by 0 bases and J by 2 bases, with 4 bases between them. Germline CDR1 and CDR2: LNHNV and YYDKDF (reference sequence). Here the CDR3 reads CATSREHQETQYF. CDR3 coding DNA: TGTGCCACCAGCAGAGAACATCAAGAGACCCAGTACTTC. The full variable domain, with the rest looked up from reference TRBV15 and TRBJ2-5, is DAMVIQNPRYQVTQFGKPVTLSCSQTLNHNVMYWYQQKSSQAPKLLFHYYDKDFNNEADTPDNFQSRRPNTSFCFLDIRSPGLGDTAMYLCATSREHQETQYFGPGTRLLVL.

The rearrangement uses TRBV7-9 and TRBJ1-2; the match to TRBD1 covers 8 bases. CDR3 length: 15 amino acids. Germline-derived CDR1 and CDR2 are SEHNR and FQNEAQ (reference sequence). The junction had 12 bases not matched to a gene; V was cut back by 4 bases and J by 8 bases. The CDR3 DNA sequence: TGTGCCAGCAGCTCCTCGGGACAGGAGGCAGGGGGCTACACCTTC. Protein: CASSSSGQEAGGYTF.

The genes are TRBV11-3 and TRBJ1-3; perhaps TRBD1 as D (5 bases). The CDR3 is 15 residues long. Germline V gene data show CDR1 as SGHNT and CDR2 as YENEEA. V lost 8 bases and J 0 bases, leaving 14 bases between the germline ends. CDR3 amino acids: CASGGQGSSGNTIYF. The CDR3 DNA reads as TGTGCCAGCGGTGGGCAGGGCTCCTCTGGAAACACCATATATTTT.

The CDR3 nucleotides read TGTGCCAGCAGCGTAGCCCTTATTCGGGACACTTTAATCAGGTACCAAGAGACCCAGTACTTC. Translating gives CASSVALIRDTLIRYQETQYF. This chain connects TRBV9 to TRBJ2-5, with TRBD1 as a possible D gene (6 bases). CDR1 is SGDLS and CDR2 is YYNGEE in the germline V gene. The CDR3 loop spans 21 amino acids. V was trimmed by 0 bases and J by 0 bases, leaving 27 bases between them.

V and J are TRBV7-9 and TRBJ1-2; a weak D match, TRBD1 (6 bases). The germline CDR1 and CDR2 sequences are SEHNR and FQNEAQ (reference sequence). Trimming removed 1 base at V and 6 bases at J, with 18 bases between. CDR3 length equals 16 residues. The CDR3 DNA reads as TGTGCCAGCAGCTTAGACGGGTTCGGGGGGCTTGATGGCTACACCTTC. It encodes CASSLDGFGGLDGYTF.

The rearrangement links TRBV5-6 to TRBJ1-2; the match to TRBD1 covers 8 bases. The germline gives CDR1 SGHDT, CDR2 YYEEEE. Trimming took 0 bases from V and 3 from J; bases not matched to a gene: 7. The CDR3 is made up of 16 amino acids. CDR3 region: CASSLGDRGPYYGYTF. For the CDR3, the DNA is TGTGCCAGCAGCTTGGGAGACAGGGGACCCTACTATGGCTACACCTTC.

The genes are TRBV11-3 and TRBJ2-3; 9 bases are shared with TRBD2. The CDR3 contains 17 residues. Germline CDR1 reads SGHNT; CDR2 reads YENEEA. The junction had 12 bases not matched to a gene; V was cut back by 4 bases and J by 4 bases. CDR3 sequence: CASSSWGLAGSADTQYF. For the CDR3, the DNA is TGTGCCAGCAGCTCCTGGGGGCTAGCGGGAAGTGCAGATACGCAGTATTTT.

Points on this clone: Other nucleotide sequences from this sample produce the same CDR3. V and J are TRBV13 and TRBJ1-1; possible D gene TRBD1, 5 bases. CDR1 and CDR2 (germline): PRHDT, FYEKMQ (reference sequence). CDR3 length: 14 residues. V shed 1 base and J shed 10 bases, with 16 bases lying between them. CDR3 sequence: CASSLEGRAGGAFF. For the CDR3, the DNA is TGTGCCAGCAGCTTAGAGGGCAGGGCCGGGGGAGCTTTCTTT.

The rearrangement joins TRBV2 to TRBJ2-5, with a weak D call TRBD2 (5 bases). CDR1 and CDR2 (germline): SNHLY, FYNNEI. The CDR3 extends over 13 amino acids. The V and J ends lost 8 bases and 1 base respectively, with 11 bases between them. This CDR3 is CASLRDFQETQYF. CDR3 nucleotides: TGTGCCAGCTTACGGGATTTCCAAGAGACCCAGTACTTC. Drawing the rest from reference TRBV2 and TRBJ2-5, the complete variable domain is EPEVTQTPSHQVTQMGQEVILRCVPISNHLYFYWYRQILGQKVEFLVSFYNNEISEKSEIFDDQFSVERPDGSNFTLKIRSTKLEDSAMYFCASLRDFQETQYFGPGTRLLVL.

The chain is built from TRBV19 and TRBJ1-1; the D gene is possibly TRBD1 (6 bases). Germline V CDR1 and CDR2: LNHDA, SQIVND (reference sequence). The CDR3 has 15 amino acids. Trimming stripped 4 bases from V and 0 bases from J, with 12 bases between. CDR3 protein: CASSTLQGMNTEAFF. The CDR3 nucleotides are TGTGCCAGTAGTACCCTACAGGGAATGAACACTGAAGCTTTCTTT. Variable domain in full (rest from reference TRBV19 and TRBJ1-1): DGGITQSPKYLFRKEGQNVTLSCEQNLNHDAMYWYRQDPGQGLRLIYYSQIVNDFQKGDIAEGYSVSREKKESFPLTVTSAQKNPTAFYLCASSTLQGMNTEAFFGQGTRLTVV.

The chain recombines TRBV11-2 with TRBJ2-5, with 9 bases identical to TRBD2. Germline assignment: CDR1 SGHAT and CDR2 FQNNGV. The CDR3 is 15 amino acids. With 5 bases clipped from V and 5 bases from J, the junction kept 9 bases outside the gene matches. The CDR3 is CASSRAGGPWETQYF. DNA of the CDR3: TGTGCCAGCAGCCGGGCGGGGGGGCCGTGGGAGACCCAGTACTTC.